A selection of T cell receptor beta chains follows, all from one sample in a study of blood T cell repertoires in COVID-19. Produced via immunoSEQ multiplex PCR; TCRdb's table is partial and in-frame only. The sample contains roughly 150,000 clones, roughly 80% of which appear only once. The sample taken for sequencing was PBMCs or T cells enriched from blood (not recorded which). The receptor source for this set is a young woman who had been exposed to COVID-19. Both conserved end residues are part of each CDR3. The order of the fields is V gene, J gene, D gene, clone size, CDR3 DNA, CDR3 protein. The D gene is left open where the match is weak. Rows give clone size only sometimes, using once, few, many, or a class for an expanded clone.

v_gene: TRBV28
j_gene: TRBJ1-5
d_gene: TRBD1
abundance: -
CDR3nt: TGTGCCAGCAGTCCGGGACAGGCACGGCAGCCCCAGCATTTT
CDR3aa: CASSPGQARQPQHF

v_gene: TRBV5-1
j_gene: TRBJ1-2
d_gene: -
abundance: -
CDR3nt: TGCGCCAGCAGCTTTTTGTTCGGGGACTATGGCTACACCTTC
CDR3aa: CASSFLFGDYGYTF

v_gene: TRBV2
j_gene: TRBJ1-5
d_gene: -
abundance: -
CDR3nt: TGTGCCAGCAGTGAACAGGGAAGCAATCAGCCCCAGCATTTT
CDR3aa: CASSEQGSNQPQHF

v_gene: TRBV9
j_gene: TRBJ2-7
d_gene: TRBD2
abundance: once
CDR3nt: TGTGCCAGCAGCGTAGAGGGACTAGCGGGAGATGAGCAGTACTTC
CDR3aa: CASSVEGLAGDEQYF

v_gene: TRBV7-9
j_gene: TRBJ2-3
d_gene: TRBD2
abundance: many
CDR3nt: TGTGCCAGCAGCCTACACTCTAGCGGCGATACGCAGTATTTT
CDR3aa: CASSLHSSGDTQYF

v_gene: TRBV7-6
j_gene: TRBJ2-7
d_gene: -
abundance: -
CDR3nt: TGTGCCAGCAGCTTTGGCCAGCGGCTAAACTACGAGCAGTACTTC
CDR3aa: CASSFGQRLNYEQYF

v_gene: TRBV6-5
j_gene: TRBJ2-7
d_gene: TRBD1
abundance: once
CDR3nt: TGTGCCAGCTCCGGGACAGGGATCTACGAGCAGTACTTC
CDR3aa: CASSGTGIYEQYF

v_gene: TRBV15
j_gene: TRBJ1-5
d_gene: -
abundance: once
CDR3nt: TGTGCCACCAGCAGACAGGGTATCCGCAATCAGCCCCAGCATTTT
CDR3aa: CATSRQGIRNQPQHF

v_gene: TRBV19
j_gene: TRBJ1-3
d_gene: -
abundance: few
CDR3nt: TGTGCCAGTAGTCAGGGCCCTGGAAACACCATATATTTT
CDR3aa: CASSQGPGNTIYF

v_gene: TRBV4-2
j_gene: TRBJ1-6
d_gene: -
abundance: -
CDR3nt: TGTGCCAGCAGCCAAGAGGGCAGTCTTAGTTCACCCCTCCACTTT
CDR3aa: CASSQEGSLSSPLHF

v_gene: TRBV6-5
j_gene: TRBJ1-5
d_gene: -
abundance: -
CDR3nt: TGTGCCAGCCGATCCCTAGAAGGATTCAAGCCCCAGCATTTT
CDR3aa: CASRSLEGFKPQHF

v_gene: TRBV20-1
j_gene: TRBJ2-1
d_gene: -
abundance: -
CDR3nt: TGCAGTGCTAGTCCCAGGGGCGAGCAGTTCTTC
CDR3aa: CSASPRGEQFF

v_gene: TRBV2
j_gene: TRBJ1-3
d_gene: -
abundance: -
CDR3nt: TGTGCCACCGGGGTCCCCAGGAACACCATATATTTT
CDR3aa: CATGVPRNTIYF

v_gene: TRBV9
j_gene: TRBJ1-1
d_gene: -
abundance: -
CDR3nt: TGTGCCAGCAGCTCCTACCCCGGCGGGCAATTCAACACTGAAGCTTTCTTT
CDR3aa: CASSSYPGGQFNTEAFF

v_gene: TRBV7-6
j_gene: TRBJ1-4
d_gene: -
abundance: -
CDR3nt: TGTGCCAGCAGCTCCACTGGTTCAACTAATGAAAAACTGTTTTTT
CDR3aa: CASSSTGSTNEKLFF

v_gene: TRBV6-6
j_gene: TRBJ1-2
d_gene: TRBD1
abundance: -
CDR3nt: TGTGCCAGCAGTAGACAGGGAAAAGATGGCTACACCTTC
CDR3aa: CASSRQGKDGYTF

v_gene: TRBV10-3
j_gene: TRBJ1-5
d_gene: TRBD1
abundance: -
CDR3nt: TGTGCCACGTCCGGGACAGGGGATAATCAGCCCCAGCATTTT
CDR3aa: CATSGTGDNQPQHF

v_gene: TRBV3-1/TRBV3-2
j_gene: TRBJ1-1
d_gene: -
abundance: -
CDR3nt: TGTGCCAGCAGCCTCCGATCGGTGGAGGAAGCTTTCTTT
CDR3aa: CASSLRSVEEAFF

v_gene: TRBV4-1
j_gene: TRBJ1-2
d_gene: -
abundance: -
CDR3nt: TGCGCCAGCAGCATGCAGGGAGGGGCCCCATATGGCTACACCTTC
CDR3aa: CASSMQGGAPYGYTF

v_gene: TRBV27
j_gene: TRBJ2-7
d_gene: -
abundance: -
CDR3nt: TGTGCCAGCAGCTTCAGGGCCGGGACAACCGCCTACGAGCAGTACTTC
CDR3aa: CASSFRAGTTAYEQYF